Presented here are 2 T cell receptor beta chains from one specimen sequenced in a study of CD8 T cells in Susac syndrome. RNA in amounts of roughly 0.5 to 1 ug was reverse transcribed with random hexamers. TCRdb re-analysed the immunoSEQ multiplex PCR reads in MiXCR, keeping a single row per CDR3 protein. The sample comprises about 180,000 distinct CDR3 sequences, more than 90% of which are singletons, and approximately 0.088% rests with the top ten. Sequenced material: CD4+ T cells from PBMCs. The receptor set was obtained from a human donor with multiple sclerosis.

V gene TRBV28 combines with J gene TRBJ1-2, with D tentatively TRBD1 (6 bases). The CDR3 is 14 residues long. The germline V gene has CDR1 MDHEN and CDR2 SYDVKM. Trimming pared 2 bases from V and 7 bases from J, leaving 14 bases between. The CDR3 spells CASSLSGAGAGYTF. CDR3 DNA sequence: TGTGCCAGCAGTTTAAGTGGGGCGGGGGCTGGCTACACCTTC.

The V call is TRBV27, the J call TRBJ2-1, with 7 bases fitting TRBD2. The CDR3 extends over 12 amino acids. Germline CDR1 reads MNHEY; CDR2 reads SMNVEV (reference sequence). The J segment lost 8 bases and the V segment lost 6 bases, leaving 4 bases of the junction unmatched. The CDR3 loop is CASRRGGHEQFF. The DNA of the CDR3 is TGTGCCAGCAGGAGGGGAGGGCATGAGCAGTTCTTC.